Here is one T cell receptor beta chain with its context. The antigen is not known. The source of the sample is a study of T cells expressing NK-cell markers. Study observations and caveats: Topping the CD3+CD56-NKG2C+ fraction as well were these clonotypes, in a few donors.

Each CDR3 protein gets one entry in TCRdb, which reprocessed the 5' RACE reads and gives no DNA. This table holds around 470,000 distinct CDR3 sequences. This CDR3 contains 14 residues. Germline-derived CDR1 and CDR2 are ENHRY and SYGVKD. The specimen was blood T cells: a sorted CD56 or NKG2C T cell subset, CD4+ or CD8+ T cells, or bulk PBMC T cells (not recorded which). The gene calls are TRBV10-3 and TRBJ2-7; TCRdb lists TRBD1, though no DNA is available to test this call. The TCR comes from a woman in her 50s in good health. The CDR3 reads CAIREDRGVYEQYF.